The rows below give T cell receptor beta chains drawn from one sample of a study of blood T cells in healthy people across ages. Each CDR3 protein gets one entry after TCRdb re-called the 5' RACE reads with MiXCR. This table holds roughly 800,000 distinct CDR3 sequences, 58% found once. The source material was blood. The receptor set was obtained from a man aged 30 to 45 in good health. The CDR3 runs from the conserved cysteine through the conserved F or W. D genes are given only for firm matches. Some rows have no size entry. The others give once, few or many, or a class for an expanded clone.

v_gene	abundance	d_gene	j_gene	len	CDR3aa	CDR3nt
TRBV11-2	once	TRBD2	TRBJ2-5	13	CASSLASGGYGYF	TGTGCCAGCAGCTTAGCTAGCGGGGGGTATGGGTACTTC
TRBV20-1	.	.	TRBJ1-6	14	CSATQGFSKSPLHF	TGCAGTGCTACCCAGGGGTTTAGTAAATCACCCCTCCACTTT
TRBV12-3/TRBV12-4	.	TRBD2	TRBJ2-4	18	CASSTPPGGGEAKNIQYF	TGTGCCAGTAGTACACCACCGGGCGGGGGGGAGGCCAAAAACATTCAGTACTTC
TRBV6-1	.	.	TRBJ2-5	12	CASSLSEETQYF	TGTGCCAGCAGTCTTTCGGAGGAGACCCAGTACTTC
TRBV5-6	.	TRBD2	TRBJ2-1	18	CASSFPMASGSSIDEQFF	TGTGCCAGCAGCTTTCCAATGGCTAGCGGGAGTTCTATAGATGAGCAGTTCTTC
TRBV18	.	.	TRBJ1-1	15	CASSPPGGPLNGAFF	TGTGCCAGCTCACCACCTGGGGGGCCCTTGAATGGAGCTTTCTTT
TRBV5-5	.	.	TRBJ2-7	13	CASSWGWGYEQYF	TGTGCCAGCAGCTGGGGCTGGGGCTACGAGCAGTACTTC
TRBV3-1	few	.	TRBJ1-1	13	CARGGAANTEAFF	TGTGCCAGAGGAGGGGCAGCGAACACTGAAGCTTTCTTT
TRBV10-3	.	TRBD1	TRBJ2-3	11	CATTSGQRQYF	TGCGCCACCACCTCGGGACAGAGGCAGTATTTT
TRBV5-1	few	TRBD1	TRBJ1-5	12	CAGLDRAQPQHF	TGCGCCGGACTTGACAGGGCTCAGCCCCAGCATTTT
TRBV5-5	.	.	TRBJ1-5	15	CASSLGVRGNQPQHF	TGTGCCAGCAGCTTGGGAGTCAGGGGTAATCAGCCCCAGCATTTT
TRBV7-2	few	.	TRBJ2-5	14	CASSAGPGVETQYF	TGTGCCAGCAGCGCGGGACCGGGGGTAGAGACCCAGTACTTC
TRBV3-1	.	TRBD1	TRBJ1-1	16	CASSQVDRGKNTEAFF	TGTGCCAGCAGCCAAGTAGACAGGGGTAAGAACACTGAAGCTTTCTTT
TRBV7-9	.	TRBD2	TRBJ2-1	18	CASPPLAGFLDSYNEQFF	TGTGCCAGCCCCCCGCTAGCGGGATTTCTTGACTCCTACAATGAGCAGTTCTTC
TRBV2	.	.	TRBJ2-7	14	CASSFEGITYEQYF	TGTGCCAGCAGTTTTGAGGGAATCACCTACGAGCAGTACTTC
TRBV28	.	TRBD1	TRBJ1-1	16	CASSGSGTETNTEAFF	TGTGCCAGCAGTGGGTCCGGGACAGAAACGAACACTGAAGCTTTCTTT
TRBV20-1	.	.	TRBJ2-7	15	CSASIGRGATYEQYF	TGCAGTGCTAGTATAGGACGGGGGGCCACCTACGAGCAGTACTTC
TRBV7-9	.	.	TRBJ1-2	13	CASSLFQAEGYTF	TGTGCCAGCAGCTTATTCCAGGCGGAGGGCTACACCTTC
TRBV12-3/TRBV12-4	few	TRBD1	TRBJ1-2	12	CASGGTGPGYTF	TGTGCCAGCGGGGGGACAGGGCCTGGCTACACCTTC
TRBV27	.	.	TRBJ1-2	13	CASSHGLGDGYTF	TGTGCCAGCAGCCACGGTTTGGGGGATGGCTACACCTTC
TRBV3-1	once	TRBD1	TRBJ1-2	14	CASSSNKGGAGYTF	TGTGCCAGCAGCTCGAATAAAGGGGGCGCAGGCTACACCTTC
TRBV20-1	.	.	TRBJ1-1	13	CSASGRVAVEAFF	TGCAGTGCTAGCGGGAGGGTCGCCGTGGAAGCTTTCTTT
TRBV15	.	.	TRBJ2-3	16	CATSRDLLAVTDTQYF	TGTGCCACCAGCAGAGATCTATTAGCGGTCACAGATACGCAGTATTTT
TRBV20-1	few	TRBD2	TRBJ2-5	14	CSARLAGGRETQYF	TGCAGTGCTAGATTAGCGGGAGGGAGGGAGACCCAGTACTTC
TRBV28	.	.	TRBJ2-1	12	CASSFFRGGQFF	TGTGCCAGCAGTTTTTTTAGGGGTGGACAGTTCTTC
TRBV2	.	TRBD1	TRBJ1-2	13	CASGVNRGDGYTF	TGTGCCAGCGGGGTAAACAGGGGGGATGGCTACACCTTC
TRBV5-1	.	.	TRBJ2-7	17	CASSVGIFGGNSYEQYF	TGCGCCAGCAGCGTAGGAATTTTTGGGGGGAACTCCTACGAGCAGTACTTC